The 6 T cell receptor beta chains reported below all come from one sample, sequenced in a study of vaccination and CD4 T cells after COVID-19. Cultured CD4+ T cells had their DNA profiled by the Oncomine TCR Beta short-read assay. TCRdb re-called the PCR reads with MiXCR, one entry per CDR3 protein. This sample has almost 9,500 distinct CDR3 sequences, with 45% to 65% found just once. Their specific antigens are unknown. Treatment here: roughly 11-day PBMC culture with coronavirus spike peptide pools or control peptides (ViraFEST assay). The sample consisted of CD4+ T cells from blood, cultured in vitro. Receptor source: a human donor who had recovered from COVID-19.

The CDR3 DNA reads as TGCGCCAGCAGCCAAGACAGCGGCAATCAGCCCCAGCATTTT. This gives the protein CASSQDSGNQPQHF. The chain employs TRBV4-3 and TRBJ1-5; no firm D call. The CDR3 is made up of 14 amino acids. Germline loops: CDR1 LGHNA, CDR2 YSLEER. The V end was cut by 0 bases, the J end by 2 bases, with 5 bases between.

The gene calls are TRBV7-2 and TRBJ1-3; no clear D. V shed 1 base and J shed 4 bases, with 11 bases lying between them. The CDR3 has 15 amino acids. Germline CDR1 reads SGHTA; CDR2 reads FQGNSA. CDR3 amino acids: CASSLVPLGGNTIYF. CDR3 DNA: TGTGCCAGCAGCTTAGTCCCCCTGGGGGGAAACACCATATATTTT.

This clonotype showed up just a few times. The gene calls are TRBV19 and TRBJ1-1; no firm D call. This CDR3 is 13 amino acids long. Germline V gives CDR1 LNHDA, CDR2 SQIVND (reference sequence). V was pared by 5 bases and J by 3 bases, with 10 bases between. CDR3 in DNA: TGTGCCAGTAGTGTCCTACTGGACACTGAAGCTTTCTTT. Translation gives CASSVLLDTEAFF.

This rearrangement joins TRBV28 to TRBJ2-7, with TRBD1 identical over 8 bases. CDR1 is MDHEN and CDR2 is SYDVKM in the germline V gene. J lost 3 bases, V lost 3 bases, and 19 bases had no gene match. The CDR3 sequence is 19 residues long. CDR3 in amino acids: CASSFGIRDRRLSSYEQYF. CDR3 sequence (DNA): TGTGCCAGCAGTTTTGGGATCCGGGACAGGCGACTATCTAGCTACGAGCAGTACTTC.

This clonotype was seen only a few times. This chain connects TRBV29-1 to TRBJ2-7, with 8 bases identical to TRBD1. Germline V gives CDR1 SQVTM, CDR2 ANQGSEA. This CDR3 has 16 amino acids. Trimming cost V 2 bases and J 0 bases; bases outside gene matches: 9. CDR3 nucleotide sequence: TGCAGCGTTGAAATCCCCCGGACAGGGACCTCCTACGAGCAGTACTTC. Its translation: CSVEIPRTGTSYEQYF.

The V gene is TRBV20-1, the J gene TRBJ1-1; tentative D call: TRBD1 (6 bases). Germline CDR1 is DFQATT and CDR2 is SNEGSKA (reference sequence). The CDR3 loop spans 12 amino acids. Trimming cost V 5 bases and J 4 bases, with 11 bases left between them. The CDR3 DNA follows: TGCAGTGCTGCACAGGGAAGCACTGAAGCTTTCTTT. This gives the protein CSAAQGSTEAFF.